The rows below give T cell receptor beta chains drawn from one sample of a study of OX40 agonist ivuxolimab in advanced cancers. Assay: immunoSEQ multiplex PCR; the TCRdb copy retains only in-frame clones and omits some. The sample yields some 60,000 clones, about 94% seen once. The sequenced sample was CD4+ or CD8+ T cells sorted from blood, obtained in a trial of the OX40 agonist ivuxolimab. All receptors come from an adult with an advanced solid tumor such as melanoma, head and neck, liver or kidney cancer. Both conserved end residues are part of each CDR3. A D gene is named only where the DNA matches it firmly. The size field is filled for only some rows; it gives once, few, many or a size class.

clone_size d_call j_call v_call cdr3_nt cdr3_aa
many . TRBJ1-2 TRBV16 TGTGCCAGCAGCCAATCTACAGGCAGGGCGGAAGGCTACACCTTC CASSQSTGRAEGYTF
. TRBD2 TRBJ2-3 TRBV29-1 TGCAGCGGGACCGGGACTAGCGGGAGATCAGATACGCAGTATTTT CSGTGTSGRSDTQYF
. . TRBJ2-3 TRBV6-1 TGTGCCAGCAGTGTAGAGGGCGGTCTATCAGATACGCAGTATTTT CASSVEGGLSDTQYF
. . TRBJ1-2 TRBV9 TGTGCCAGCAGCCCCACTACGGGGGGCTACACCTTC CASSPTTGGYTF
. . TRBJ2-7 TRBV6-1 TGTGCCAGCAGTTTGAGCGGGCCTCTTTCTTGGGAGCAGTACTTC CASSLSGPLSWEQYF
. TRBD2 TRBJ2-1 TRBV9 TGTGCCAGCAGGATCTCGACGGCCAGGCTAGCGGGAGGGGTCTCCTACAATGAGCAGTTCTTC CASRISTARLAGGVSYNEQFF
. TRBD2 TRBJ2-1 TRBV28 TGTGCCAGCAGGCTTGGTAGCGGGAGCTCCTACAATGAGCAGTTCTTC CASRLGSGSSYNEQFF
. . TRBJ2-7 TRBV7-6 TGTGCCAGCAGCTTAGATCAGGTCGAGCAGTACTTC CASSLDQVEQYF
. TRBD2 TRBJ2-7 TRBV27 TGTGCCAGCAGTATGGGACTAGCGGCCTACGAGCAGTACTTC CASSMGLAAYEQYF
. . TRBJ2-3 TRBV5-1 TGCGCCACCTCCCCGACTCCCGACGATACGCAGTATTTT CATSPTPDDTQYF
. . TRBJ2-1 TRBV12-5 . CASGLGTGALYNEQFF
. . TRBJ2-1 TRBV4-2 TGTGCCAGCAGCCAAGATCTTAGGGGCGCCAGCCATGAGCAGTTCTTC CASSQDLRGASHEQFF
. TRBD2 TRBJ2-2 TRBV19 TGTGCCAGTAGTGACTCAATATGGCTAGCGGGCGTCAAGAACACCGGGGAGCTGTTTTTT CASSDSIWLAGVKNTGELFF
once . TRBJ2-7 TRBV30 TGTGCCTGGAGTATCGGGACGGCCTACGAGCAGTACTTC CAWSIGTAYEQYF
. TRBD1 TRBJ2-7 TRBV27 TGTGCCAGCAGTTACAGGGGCTCCTACGAGCAGTACTTC CASSYRGSYEQYF
. . TRBJ2-1 TRBV7-9 TGTGCCAGCAGCGCGGGGTTTGGGAATGAGCAGTTCTTC CASSAGFGNEQFF
. TRBD2 TRBJ2-3 TRBV9 TGTGCCAGCAGCGTAGAAATAGCGGGAGTAACAGATACGCAGTATTTT CASSVEIAGVTDTQYF
. . TRBJ1-2 TRBV27 TGTGCCAGCACAACGACTCAGGGTTCGAGCTACACCTTC CASTTTQGSSYTF
. TRBD2 TRBJ2-7 TRBV28 TGTGCCAGCAGTTTAAGCGGGAGGGACGACGAGCAGTACTTC CASSLSGRDDEQYF
. . TRBJ2-5 TRBV5-1 TGCGCCAGCAGAGAAGAAGAGACCCAGTACTTC CASREEETQYF
once TRBD1 TRBJ2-7 TRBV25-1 TGTGCCAGCACCGCAGGGGGCGAAGGCTACGAGCAGTACTTC CASTAGGEGYEQYF
. TRBD1 TRBJ2-7 TRBV19 TGTGCCAGTAGTATAGGACAGGGCTACGAGCAGTACTTC CASSIGQGYEQYF
. . TRBJ2-7 TRBV13 TGTGCCAGCAGTGATTCCGGGACGCGGAGAGAGTTGAGCTTC CASSDSGTRRELSF
. TRBD1 TRBJ2-1 TRBV19 TGTGCCAGTAGTCCTGACAGGGGGCGCGATGAGCAGTTCTTC CASSPDRGRDEQFF
. . TRBJ1-3 TRBV9 TGTGCCAGCAGCGTAGGGCAAAACTCTGGAAACACCATATATTTT CASSVGQNSGNTIYF
. . TRBJ2-1 TRBV29-1 TGCAGCGTTGACCAGGCTATTTACAATGAGCAGTTCTTC CSVDQAIYNEQFF
. TRBD1 TRBJ2-7 TRBV5-1 TGCGCCAGCAGCCGTACAGGGGGGAGGGAGCAGTACTTC CASSRTGGREQYF
. . TRBJ1-2 TRBV13 TGTGCCAGCAGCTTAGTTTCGGCAGATATCTATGGCTACACCTTC CASSLVSADIYGYTF
once . TRBJ2-2 TRBV5-4 TGTGCCAGCAGCTTCGGGGCGGCGGGAAGAAACACCGGGGAGCTGTTTTTT CASSFGAAGRNTGELFF
once TRBD2 TRBJ2-7 TRBV27 TGTGCCAGCAGTTTTGGCCGCGGGAGTCCCTACGAGCAGTACTTC CASSFGRGSPYEQYF
. TRBD2 TRBJ2-2 TRBV4-3 TGCGCCAGCAGCCTAAGTCGTTACGGGAGGGCGTGGAACACCGGGGAGCTGTTTTTT CASSLSRYGRAWNTGELFF
. TRBD1 TRBJ2-7 TRBV5-4 TGTGCCAGCAGCTTGGATCGGGACAGAGTCTACGAGCAGTACTTC CASSLDRDRVYEQYF
few TRBD1 TRBJ2-1 TRBV13 TGTGCCAGCAGCTTAGACAGGGGGCGCGATAATGAGCAGTTCTTC CASSLDRGRDNEQFF
. TRBD1 TRBJ1-5 TRBV27 TGTGCCAGCACTGCCAGGGGGCCCAATCAGCCCCAGCATTTT CASTARGPNQPQHF
. . TRBJ2-1 TRBV14 TGTGCCAGCAGCCAAGAGTACCAGGGAGTGTACAATGAGCAGTTCTTC CASSQEYQGVYNEQFF
. . TRBJ1-2 TRBV4-3 TGCGCCAGCAGCCAAGCGGTTAACTATGGCTACACCTTC CASSQAVNYGYTF
. TRBD2 TRBJ2-5 TRBV7-9 TGTGCCAGCAGCGGAGGACTAGTCGAGACCCAGTACTTC CASSGGLVETQYF
. . TRBJ2-1 TRBV4-1 TGCGCCAGCAGCCAAGTGGGGACGCCTTCCAGCCCGTACAATGAGCAGTTCTTC CASSQVGTPSSPYNEQFF
few . TRBJ2-1 TRBV29-1 TGCAGCGTGTCCCTCGCAGGGAGGCCCTACAATGAGCAGTTCTTC CSVSLAGRPYNEQFF
. . TRBJ2-1 TRBV19 TGTGCCAGCCGGGACCAACAGAACTACAATGAGCAGTTCTTC CASRDQQNYNEQFF
. . TRBJ1-1 TRBV18 TGTGCCAGCTCACCATTGAAAGGGGGGAACACTGAAGCTTTCTTT CASSPLKGGNTEAFF
. TRBD1 TRBJ2-5 TRBV16 TGTGCCAGCAGCCAATCCCGCACCCCCCGGACAGGGGGCGAGACCCAGTACTTC CASSQSRTPRTGGETQYF
. TRBD2 TRBJ2-3 TRBV5-1 TGCGCCAGCAGCGGATTTAGACAGGGGGCTAGCGGGAGGGTCGATACGCAGTATTTT CASSGFRQGASGRVDTQYF
. TRBD1 TRBJ1-5 TRBV19 TGTGCCAGTACCACCGACAGGGGAGCGCTAATCAATCAGCCCCAGCATTTT CASTTDRGALINQPQHF
. TRBD2 TRBJ2-4 TRBV7-9 TGTGCCAGCAGCCCTCGGCGGGAGGAAGCCAAAAACATTCAGTACTTC CASSPRREEAKNIQYF
. TRBD2 TRBJ2-7 TRBV4-1 TGCGCCAGCAGCCAAGATACAAGACTAGCGGACTCCTACGAGCAGTACTTC CASSQDTRLADSYEQYF
once TRBD2 TRBJ2-7 TRBV6-4 TGTGCCAGCAGCGAGGGCCATCTGGTACCGACTAGCGGGAGCCCCCACGAGCAGTACTTC CASSEGHLVPTSGSPHEQYF
. TRBD1 TRBJ1-2 TRBV4-3 TGCGCCAGCAGCCAAGCTACCGGGACAGGGTTTGGCTACACCTTC CASSQATGTGFGYTF
. . TRBJ1-5 TRBV4-2 TGTGCCAGCAGCAGACAGGAGCATAGCAATCAGCCCCAGCATTTT CASSRQEHSNQPQHF
. . TRBJ2-7 TRBV28 TGTGCCAGCAGTCAACTGAGCACCTTTCCAATCTACGAGCAGTACTTC CASSQLSTFPIYEQYF